This TCR beta chain was recorded in a study of regulatory T cells in long-lasting Graves disease. Study findings and constraints: Persistent patients had more shared public clonotypes (under 3,000) than new patients (roughly 970).

Worth noting for this clonotype: The target antigen is unknown.

The germline CDR1 and CDR2 sequences are MDHEN and SYDVKM. The CDR3 runs 14 residues. The J segment lost 3 bases and the V segment lost 5 bases, leaving 4 bases of the junction unmatched. Investigators prepared the TCR beta libraries by applying iRepertoire HTBI primers and Arm-PCR of CDR3 regions. TCRdb reprocessed the multiplex PCR reads via MiXCR and lists one record per CDR3 protein. The table has a few hundred thousand distinct CDR3 sequences, 10% to 15% seen once. Specified time point: newly diagnosed GD, antithyroid drugs for less than 3 months. Scientists built the TCR library using RNA that was extracted from PBMCs. These data are also associated with another study on T cells in Graves' hyperthyroidism and ophthalmopathy. From that study: Diagnoses were established using clinical symptoms, serum thyroxine and TRAb, thyroid ultrasound and orbital computed tomography.

The chain employs TRBV28 and TRBJ1-3; TRBD1 matches 7 bases. This specimen consisted of peripheral blood mononuclear cells (PBMCs), obtained at new diagnosis, from a patient treated with antithyroid drugs. The receptor comes from a young woman with Graves disease. The CDR3 loop reads CASSPGTVGNTIYF. In DNA, the CDR3 is TGTGCCAGCAGTCCGGGGACAGTTGGAAACACCATATATTTT.